The text below deals with one T cell receptor (beta chain). Per the study methods: By means of reference gene primer amplification, nucleated cell counts were estimated. The protocol was immunoSEQ multiplex PCR, while the TCRdb copy is restricted to in-frame clones and leaves out a portion. That table gives V, J and clone size, and the DNA gave D and trimming. The sample records about 320,000 clones, 85% being singletons. The data derive from a study of blood T cell repertoires in COVID-19. The V end lost 4 bases, the J end lost 2 bases, and 9 bases lay between the germline ends. The CDR3 is 14 amino acids. The germline V gene encodes CDR1 SGHDT and CDR2 YYEEEE.

The clonotype originates from a woman in her 30s who had been exposed to COVID-19. Source material: PBMCs or T cells enriched from blood (not recorded which). This chain uses TRBV5-6 with TRBJ1-4; D not certain. The DNA for the CDR3 is TGTGCCAGCAGCCGGAGGGATACTAATGAAAAACTGTTTTTT. This translates into CASSRRDTNEKLFF.